This TCR beta chain emerged from a study of blood T cell repertoires in COVID-19. Study context: The analysed material was cDNA or gDNA that came from T cells, B-cell-depleted T cells, or PBMCs.

Here immunoSEQ multiplex PCR was the method, and the copy in TCRdb shows in-frame clones only, minus some. This table holds roughly 320,000 clones, about 90% found once. CDR1 is KGHSH and CDR2 is LQKENI in the germline V gene. This CDR3 has 13 residues. Trimming pared 3 bases from V and 7 bases from J, leaving 12 bases between. The sample consisted of peripheral blood. This receptor was identified in a woman aged 50 to 60 with COVID-19, enrolled during active disease. The chain recombines TRBV18 with TRBJ1-1; D uncertain. The CDR3 reads CASSPLRESEAFF. The CDR3 DNA reads as TGTGCCAGCTCACCCTTGAGAGAGAGTGAAGCTTTCTTT.